The 3 T cell receptor beta chains listed next were all sequenced from one sample in a study of T cell repertoires in cytomegalovirus infection. Each CDR3 protein is one row after TCRdb ran MiXCR on the reads. The sample includes hundreds of thousands of distinct CDR3 sequences, roughly 16% seen only once; the top ten take around 13%. The specimen was PBMCs. These receptor sequences come from a human donor in good health (CMV status not recorded). Some clones in this sample may be carry-over from other donors' samples.

Many counts were recorded for this clonotype. This sequence joins TRBV12-3 or TRBV12-4 and TRBJ2-2; perhaps D is TRBD1 or TRBD2 (5 bases each). V was cut by 7 bases and J by 1 base, with 10 bases left in between. This CDR3 is 14 amino acids long. CDR3 loop: CASKGTGNTGELFF. CDR3 coding DNA: TGTGCCAGCAAGGGGACCGGGAACACCGGGGAGCTGTTTTTT.

V usage is TRBV29-1 and J usage is TRBJ1-1; D perhaps matches TRBD1 (5 bases). This CDR3 spans 13 amino acids. V lost 6 bases and J lost 0, with 11 bases in between. CDR1 is SQVTM and CDR2 is ANQGSEA in the germline V gene. The CDR3 here is CSVEGRMNTEAFF. For the CDR3, the DNA is TGCAGCGTCGAGGGACGGATGAACACTGAAGCTTTCTTT.

This clonotype came up a few times. This chain joins TRBV5-6 and TRBJ2-6; D is ambiguous. The length of the CDR3 is 18 residues. Trimming removed 4 bases at V and 0 bases at J, with 17 bases between. Germline CDR1 reads SGHDT; CDR2 reads YYEEEE. CDR3 in amino acids: CASSHIESSDSGANVLTF. The CDR3 DNA follows: TGTGCCAGCAGCCACATCGAGTCCTCGGACTCTGGGGCCAACGTCCTGACTTTC.